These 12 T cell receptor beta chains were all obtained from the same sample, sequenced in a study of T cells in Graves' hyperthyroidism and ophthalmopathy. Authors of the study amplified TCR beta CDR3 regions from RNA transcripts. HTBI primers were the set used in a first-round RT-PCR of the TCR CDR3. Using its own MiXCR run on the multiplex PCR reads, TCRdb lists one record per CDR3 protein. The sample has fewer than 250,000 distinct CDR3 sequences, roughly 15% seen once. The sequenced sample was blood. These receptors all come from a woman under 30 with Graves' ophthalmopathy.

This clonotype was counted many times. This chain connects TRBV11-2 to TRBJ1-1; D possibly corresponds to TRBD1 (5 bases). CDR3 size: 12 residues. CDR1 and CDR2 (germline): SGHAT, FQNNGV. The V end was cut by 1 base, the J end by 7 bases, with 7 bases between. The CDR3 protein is CASSLGGDEAFF. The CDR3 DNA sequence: TGTGCCAGCAGCTTAGGGGGGGATGAAGCTTTCTTT.

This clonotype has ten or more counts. The DNA of the CDR3 is TGCAGTGCCCGGCCCAGTAGCAATCAGCCCCAGCATTTT. Protein product: CSARPSSNQPQHF. This chain joins TRBV20-1 and TRBJ1-5, with D hard to call. V gave up 6 bases and J gave up 0 bases, with 9 bases separating them. CDR1 and CDR2 (germline): DFQATT, SNEGSKA (reference sequence). There are 13 residues in the CDR3.

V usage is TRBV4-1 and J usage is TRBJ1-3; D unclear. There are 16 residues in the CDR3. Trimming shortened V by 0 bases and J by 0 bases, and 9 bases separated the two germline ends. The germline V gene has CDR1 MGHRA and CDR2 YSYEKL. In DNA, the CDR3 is TGCGCCAGCAGCCAAGAACAGCCAGTCTCTGGAAACACCATATATTTT. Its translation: CASSQEQPVSGNTIYF.

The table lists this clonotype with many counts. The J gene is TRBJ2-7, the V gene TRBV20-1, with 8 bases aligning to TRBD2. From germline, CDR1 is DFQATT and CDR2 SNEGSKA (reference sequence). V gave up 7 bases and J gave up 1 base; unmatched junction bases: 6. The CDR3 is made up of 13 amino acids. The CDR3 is CSVAAGDSYEQYF. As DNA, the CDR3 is TGCAGTGTGGCAGCGGGGGATTCCTACGAGCAGTACTTC.

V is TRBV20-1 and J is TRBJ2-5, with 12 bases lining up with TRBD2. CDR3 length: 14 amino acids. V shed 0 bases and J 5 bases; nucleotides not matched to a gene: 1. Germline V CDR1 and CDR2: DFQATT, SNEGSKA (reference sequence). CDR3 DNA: TGCAGTGCTAGAGACCTAGCGGGAGGGGAGACCCAGTACTTC. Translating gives CSARDLAGGETQYF.

The CDR3 coding sequence is TGTGCCAGCAGTTTGTGGGAAAAACTGTTTTTT. Translated, it gives CASSLWEKLFF. The chain combines TRBV28 with TRBJ1-4, with no clear D. CDR3 length: 11 amino acids. Germline V CDR1 and CDR2: MDHEN, SYDVKM. V was shortened by 3 bases and J by 8 bases, with 4 bases between the two germline ends.

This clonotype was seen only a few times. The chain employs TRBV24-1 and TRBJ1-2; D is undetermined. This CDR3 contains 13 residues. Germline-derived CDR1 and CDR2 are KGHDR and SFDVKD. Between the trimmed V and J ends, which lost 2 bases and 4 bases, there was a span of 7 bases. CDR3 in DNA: TGTGCCACCAGTGATTATAGGTTCTATGGCTACACCTTC. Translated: CATSDYRFYGYTF.

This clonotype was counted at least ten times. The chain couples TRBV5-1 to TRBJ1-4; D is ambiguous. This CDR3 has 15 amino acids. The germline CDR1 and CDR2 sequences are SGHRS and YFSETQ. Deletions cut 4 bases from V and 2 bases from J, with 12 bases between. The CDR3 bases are TGCGCCAGCAGCACCGGACGAACGACTAATGAAAAACTGTTTTTT. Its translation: CASSTGRTTNEKLFF. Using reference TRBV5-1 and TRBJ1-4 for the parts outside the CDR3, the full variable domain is KAGVTQTPRYLIKTRGQQVTLSCSPISGHRSVSWYQQTPGQGLQFLFEYFSETQRNKGNFPGRFSGRQFSNSRSEMNVSTLELGDSALYLCASSTGRTTNEKLFFGSGTQLSVL.

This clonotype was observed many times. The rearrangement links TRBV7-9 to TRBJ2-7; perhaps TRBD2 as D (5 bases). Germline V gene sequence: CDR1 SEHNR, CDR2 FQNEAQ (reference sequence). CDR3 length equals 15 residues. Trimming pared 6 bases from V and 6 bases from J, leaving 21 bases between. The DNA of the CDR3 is TGTGCCAGCAGTCCGAAAGAGAGATTAGGAGGCGAGCAGTACTTC. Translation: CASSPKERLGGEQYF.

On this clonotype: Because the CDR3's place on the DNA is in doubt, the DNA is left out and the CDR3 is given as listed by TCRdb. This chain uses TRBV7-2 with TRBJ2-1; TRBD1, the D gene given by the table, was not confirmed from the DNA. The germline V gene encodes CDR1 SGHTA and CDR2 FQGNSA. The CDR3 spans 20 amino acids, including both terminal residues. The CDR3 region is CASSFYICSIQQGDGNEQFF.

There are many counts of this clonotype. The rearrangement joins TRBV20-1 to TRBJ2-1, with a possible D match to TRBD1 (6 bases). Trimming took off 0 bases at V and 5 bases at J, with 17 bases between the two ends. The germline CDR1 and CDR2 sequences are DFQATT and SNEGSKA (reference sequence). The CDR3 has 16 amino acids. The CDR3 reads CSARDIEQGGHNEQFF. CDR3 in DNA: TGCAGTGCTAGAGATATAGAACAGGGCGGGCACAATGAGCAGTTCTTC.

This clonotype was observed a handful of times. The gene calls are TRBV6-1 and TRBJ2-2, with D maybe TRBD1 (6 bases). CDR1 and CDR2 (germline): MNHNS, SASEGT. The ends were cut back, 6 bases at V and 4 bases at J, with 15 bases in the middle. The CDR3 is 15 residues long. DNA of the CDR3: TGTGCCAGCAGCCAAAGATCAGGGGTCACCGGGGAGCTGTTTTTT. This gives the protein CASSQRSGVTGELFF.